Below, 22 T cell receptor beta chains from the same sample are listed, as sequenced in a study of T-cell memory formation after mild COVID-19. Each CDR3 protein gets one entry after TCRdb re-called the 5' RACE reads with MiXCR. The data contain 250,000 to 350,000 distinct CDR3 sequences, about 16% of them singletons. The sample comprised PBMCs or a T cell subset sorted from them (not recorded which). The source of these receptors is a man between 18 and 35 years old who had mild COVID-19 (a few samples of this study predate the infection). Cell type and time point are not known.

This clonotype was picked up a small number of times. The chain joins TRBV20-1 to TRBJ1-2, with D perhaps matching TRBD1 (5 bases). Trimming cost V 5 bases and J 4 bases, with 11 bases left between them. The CDR3 is 12 residues long. CDR1 DFQATT and CDR2 SNEGSKA come from the germline V gene (reference sequence). CDR3 amino acids: CSAGASSYGYTF. The CDR3 nucleotides are TGCAGTGCTGGGGCCTCCTCCTATGGCTACACCTTC.

This clonotype was observed a few times. The genes are TRBV7-2 and TRBJ1-1; TRBD1 might be the D (5 bases). The CDR3 sequence is 14 residues long. V was shortened by 2 bases and J by 3 bases, with 10 bases between the two germline ends. Per germline, CDR1 SGHTA and CDR2 FQGNSA. CDR3 DNA sequence: TGTGCCAGCAGCTTATTTGGGGGGGACACTGAAGCTTTCTTT. Translating it yields CASSLFGGDTEAFF. The full variable domain, its missing parts supplied by reference TRBV7-2 and TRBJ1-1, is GAGVSQSPSNKVTEKGKDVELRCDPISGHTALYWYRQSLGQGLEFLIYFQGNSAPDKSGLPSDRFSAERTGGSVSTLTIQRTQQEDSAVYLCASSLFGGDTEAFFGQGTRLTVV.

J is TRBJ1-1 and V is TRBV7-2; TRBD1 matches at 7 bases. This CDR3 is built from 15 residues. Germline trimming cut 7 bases from V and 8 bases from J; bases unmatched to any gene: 16. Germline V gene lookup returns CDR1 SGHTA and CDR2 FQGNSA. The CDR3 DNA reads as TGTGCCAGCAAATTGGACAGGACACTCCCCGGGGAAGCTTTCTTT. Its translation: CASKLDRTLPGEAFF.

This clonotype was observed many times. V and J are TRBV4-1 and TRBJ2-7; 14 bases agree with TRBD2. Germline loops: CDR1 MGHRA, CDR2 YSYEKL. CDR3 length: 21 residues. The trim removed 0 bases at V and 0 bases at J, leaving 13 bases unmatched. Written as DNA, the CDR3 is TGCGCCAGCAGCCAAGACGGATTCCGGACTAGCGGGGGGTTCAGCTCCTACGAGCAGTACTTC. Translating it yields CASSQDGFRTSGGFSSYEQYF.

This clonotype was observed a few times. The chain employs TRBV6-5 and TRBJ2-4, with a weak D call TRBD2 (6 bases). There are 14 residues in the CDR3. Germline lookup yields CDR1 MNHEY and CDR2 SVGAGI. V was clipped by 0 bases and J by 6 bases, with 9 bases between them. CDR3 amino acids: CASSYSEGANIQYF. The CDR3 DNA is TGTGCCAGCAGTTACTCGGAGGGAGCAAACATTCAGTACTTC.

V gene TRBV9 combines with J gene TRBJ1-2; D is ambiguous. V shed 2 bases and J shed 3 bases, with 8 bases lying between them. The CDR3 spans 13 residues. Germline V gives CDR1 SGDLS, CDR2 YYNGEE. Written as DNA, the CDR3 is TGTGCCAGCAGCGTGAGGTTAGACTATGGCTACACCTTC. It encodes CASSVRLDYGYTF.

V and J are TRBV5-5 and TRBJ1-2, with TRBD1 matching over 8 bases. CDR1 and CDR2 from the germline V gene are SGHKS and YYEKEE (reference sequence). The trim removed 4 bases at V and 2 bases at J, leaving 7 bases unmatched. The CDR3 loop spans 15 amino acids. The CDR3 spells CASSPSRGRNYGYTF. CDR3 nucleotide sequence: TGTGCCAGCAGCCCCAGCAGGGGGCGAAACTATGGCTACACCTTC.

The rearrangement uses TRBV4-1 and TRBJ1-5; D call uncertain. The CDR3 loop spans 15 amino acids. V lost 1 base and J lost 7, with 14 bases in between. From germline, CDR1 is MGHRA and CDR2 YSYEKL. The CDR3 is CASSQVPGELQPQHF. The CDR3 coding sequence is TGCGCCAGCAGCCAAGTTCCAGGAGAGTTACAGCCCCAGCATTTT.

A word on this clonotype: A much larger clonotype is one base distant, so this may be a read error. This sequence joins TRBV5-1 and TRBJ2-6; D may be TRBD1 (6 bases). The V gene's germline CDR1 is SGHRS and CDR2 YFSETQ. The V end lost 1 base, the J end lost 2 bases, and 7 bases lay between the germline ends. The CDR3 consists of 15 residues. The CDR3 DNA reads as TGCGCCAGCAGCTTGCACAGGGCTGGGGCCAACGTCCTGACTTTC. It encodes CASSLHRAGANVLTF. The whole variable domain, remainder taken from reference TRBV5-1 and TRBJ2-6, is KAGVTQTPRYLIKTRGQQVTLSCSPISGHRSVSWYQQTPGQGLQFLFEYFSETQRNKGNFPGRFSGRQFSNSRSEMNVSTLELGDSALYLCASSLHRAGANVLTFGAGSRLTVL.

The chain joins TRBV11-2 to TRBJ1-1; a possible D gene is TRBD1 (5 bases). V lost 6 bases to trimming and J lost 3 bases, with 11 bases between them. Germline V gene sequence: CDR1 SGHAT, CDR2 FQNNGV. The CDR3 is made up of 13 amino acids. The CDR3 DNA follows: TGTGCCAGCAGGGGCTCAGGGCACACTGAAGCTTTCTTT. Its translation is CASRGSGHTEAFF.

Only a few counts were recorded for this clonotype. This sequence joins TRBV3-1 and TRBJ1-5; 8 bases are a match to TRBD1. The J segment lost 5 bases and the V segment lost 1 base, leaving 4 bases of the junction unmatched. The CDR3 has 15 amino acids. CDR1 is LGHDT, CDR2 YNNKEL, per germline (reference sequence). The DNA of the CDR3 is TGTGCCAGCAGCCAAGGATACAGGGGGTATCAGCCCCAGCATTTT. This codes for CASSQGYRGYQPQHF.

This clonotype was observed at least ten times. The chain joins TRBV7-2 to TRBJ2-5, with a possible D match to TRBD2 (5 bases). Germline values: CDR1 SGHTA, CDR2 FQGNSA. The CDR3 sequence is 15 residues long. V lost 5 bases and J 1 base, leaving 14 bases between the germline ends. As DNA, the CDR3 is TGTGCCAGCAGCGCCCGCGGGTGGGGCCAAGAGACCCAGTACTTC. It is translated as CASSARGWGQETQYF. Full variable domain (remainder filled in from reference TRBV7-2 and TRBJ2-5): GAGVSQSPSNKVTEKGKDVELRCDPISGHTALYWYRQSLGQGLEFLIYFQGNSAPDKSGLPSDRFSAERTGGSVSTLTIQRTQQEDSAVYLCASSARGWGQETQYFGPGTRLLVL.

There are a few counts of this clonotype. V is TRBV9 and J is TRBJ2-1, with D perhaps matching TRBD1 or TRBD2 (6 bases each). The V end was cut by 0 bases, the J end by 12 bases, with 13 bases between. The CDR3 has 13 residues. Germline CDR1 SGDLS, CDR2 YYNGEE. The CDR3 DNA sequence: TGTGCCAGCAGCGTAGAGGGGGGCCTCGGGCAGTTCTTC. Residues: CASSVEGGLGQFF.

This clonotype was picked up many times. This chain joins TRBV7-9 and TRBJ2-3; 10 bases agree with TRBD2. Per the germline V gene, CDR1 is SEHNR and CDR2 is FQNEAQ (reference sequence). V shed 4 bases, J shed 4 bases, and the junction held 8 bases outside the gene matches. The CDR3 spans 16 residues. The CDR3 DNA follows: TGTGCCAGCAGCTCGGCTATAGCGGGGGGCTCAGATACGCAGTATTTT. As protein: CASSSAIAGGSDTQYF.

This clonotype was recorded a few times. The gene calls are TRBV12-3 or TRBV12-4 and TRBJ1-1; D remains ambiguous. The CDR3 length is 15 residues. The germline V and J ends were trimmed by 6 bases and 0 bases, with 14 bases remaining between them. CDR3 amino acids: CASRPGEGLNTEAFF. The CDR3 bases are TGTGCCAGCAGGCCTGGGGAGGGCTTGAACACTGAAGCTTTCTTT.

This clonotype was counted only a few times. J is TRBJ1-3 and V is TRBV30; D remains unclear. Trimming took off 5 bases at V and 0 bases at J, with 11 bases between the two ends. The CDR3 spans 14 residues. Germline V lookup: CDR1 GTSNPN, CDR2 SVGIG (reference sequence). The CDR3, as DNA: TGTGCCTGGGAGAGGAGCCGCTCTGGAAACACCATATATTTT. Its protein product is CAWERSRSGNTIYF.

This chain links TRBV29-1 with TRBJ2-7; 8 bases match TRBD2. Germline V lookup: CDR1 SQVTM, CDR2 ANQGSEA. Trimming took 6 bases from V and 1 from J; bases not matched to a gene: 5. The CDR3 spans 13 residues. CDR3 nucleotides: TGCAGCGTGATAGCGGGGCAATCCTACGAGCAGTACTTC. Its translation is CSVIAGQSYEQYF.

This clonotype was recorded many times. This chain joins TRBV24-1 and TRBJ2-1, with unresolved D. Germline V gene sequence: CDR1 KGHDR, CDR2 SFDVKD. The length of the CDR3 is 14 residues. Trimming left V 9 bases short and J 0 bases short, with 11 bases between. Here the CDR3 reads CATAPAGSYNEQFF. The CDR3 DNA is TGTGCCACCGCCCCCGCCGGCTCCTACAATGAGCAGTTCTTC.

The CDR3: CASSLPRQGKRTDTQYF. The CDR3 nucleotides are TGTGCCAGCAGTCTCCCACGGCAGGGCAAGAGGACAGATACGCAGTATTTT. This sequence joins TRBV28 and TRBJ2-3; maybe TRBD1 (5 bases). The CDR3 sequence is 17 residues long. With 5 bases removed from V and 3 bases from J, the gap between germline ends came to 21 bases. Germline assignment: CDR1 MDHEN and CDR2 SYDVKM.

The chain uses TRBV15 and TRBJ2-4; perhaps TRBD1 as D (6 bases). The CDR3 length is 15 residues. In germline, CDR1 is LNHNV, CDR2 YYDKDF (reference sequence). Trimming removed 7 bases at V and 0 bases at J, with 13 bases between. CDR3 sequence: CATNSDRAAKNIQYF. CDR3 DNA: TGTGCCACCAATTCGGACAGAGCAGCCAAAAACATTCAGTACTTC.

The V and J genes are TRBV4-1 and TRBJ1-2; D gene unclear. The V gene lost 0 bases and the J gene lost 0 bases, with 11 bases spanning the gap. The CDR3 is 16 residues long. Per the germline V gene, CDR1 is MGHRA and CDR2 is YSYEKL. CDR3 loop: CASSQEIWGANYGYTF. In DNA, the CDR3 is TGCGCCAGCAGCCAAGAGATTTGGGGAGCTAACTATGGCTACACCTTC.

The rearrangement uses TRBV5-1 and TRBJ2-1; D gene uncertain. This CDR3 spans 12 amino acids. Trimming took off 3 bases at V and 9 bases at J, with 10 bases between the two ends. Germline V gene data show CDR1 as SGHRS and CDR2 as YFSETQ. DNA for the CDR3: TGCGCCAGCAGCTCGATTAGTGTTGAGCAGTTCTTC. Protein sequence: CASSSISVEQFF.